This T cell receptor (beta chain) emerged from a study of T cells in Graves' hyperthyroidism and ophthalmopathy. CDR1 and CDR2 from the germline V gene are LNHNV and YYDKDF (reference sequence). The CDR3 is 16 amino acids. Germline trimming cut 5 bases from V and 0 bases from J; bases unmatched to any gene: 3. Amplification of TCR beta CDR3 regions was performed using RNA transcripts as template. The HTBI set primed first-round TCR CDR3 RT-PCR. MiXCR was run by TCRdb on the multiplex PCR reads, yielding one entry per CDR3 protein. In the table there are over 700,000 distinct CDR3 sequences, roughly 40% of which are singletons.

The sequenced sample was blood. The source is a man aged 18-30 years with Graves' hyperthyroidism. This sequence joins TRBV15 and TRBJ2-6; TRBD1 agrees at 8 bases. The CDR3 spells CATSQDRGSGANVLTF. CDR3 coding DNA: TGTGCCACCAGCCAAGACAGGGGCTCTGGGGCCAACGTCCTGACTTTC.